This T cell receptor beta chain was documented in a study of tumor-infiltrating lymphocytes in primary liver carcinoma. Background on the study: T1-T3 N0M0 was the stage of the tumors, which were roughly 4 to 11 cm across.

Remarks on this clonotype: Its specificity is not known.

Starting material of 500 ng total RNA yielded TCR beta cDNA via a constant-region primer. Slightly modified ARM-PCR with three nested multiplex PCR rounds yielded TCR beta libraries. A C-beta reverse primer was combined with TRBV1-TRBV30 forward primers in the first two PCR rounds, and each round had roughly 11 cycles. Via MiXCR, TCRdb re-called the multiplex PCR reads, giving one row per CDR3 protein. The table lists 250,000 to 350,000 distinct CDR3 sequences, about three fifths of them singletons. RNA isolated from unsorted whole blood supplied the blood RNA, with germline DNA also extracted. Preoperatively, peripheral blood was drawn, approximately 4 milliliters in total. The CDR3 spans 15 residues. Per germline, CDR1 MDHEN and CDR2 SYDVKM. V shed 5 bases and J shed 2 bases, with 13 bases lying between them. The study, taken as a whole, reports: Tumor region pairs shared more overlap than did tumor-adjacent and tumor-blood pairs. Tumors had a significantly higher top-250-clone fraction than blood (p = 0.039).

The source of this sequence is a woman aged 25 to 39 with primary liver carcinoma and hepatitis B virus infection. V is TRBV28 and J is TRBJ1-5; the D gene is possibly TRBD1 (6 bases). The source material was peripheral blood. The CDR3 sequence: CASSPYRVRNQPQHF. CDR3 coding DNA: TGTGCCAGCAGTCCATACAGGGTCCGCAATCAGCCCCAGCATTTT.